The 9 T cell receptor beta chains below were found in one sample sequenced in a study of OX40 agonist ivuxolimab in advanced cancers. The data were produced by immunoSEQ multiplex PCR, yet TCRdb's version contains in-frame clones alone and is incomplete. This sample yields about 51,000 clones, of which about 77% are seen a single time; around 2% belongs to the top ten. Sequences were derived from CD4+ or CD8+ T cells sorted from blood, sampled in a trial of the OX40 agonist ivuxolimab. The receptor source for this set is an adult with an advanced solid tumor such as melanoma, head and neck, liver or kidney cancer.

The rearrangement links TRBV7-8 to TRBJ2-1; 10 nucleotides line up with TRBD2. Germline V CDR1 and CDR2: SGHVS, FQNEAQ. V trimming: 5 bases; J trimming: 8 bases; junction bases outside the gene matches: 15. CDR3 length: 17 amino acids. CDR3 coding DNA: TGTGCCAGCAGCCCAGCGTACCAGCGGGAGGGCCTGGATGAGCAGTTCTTC. Translating it yields CASSPAYQREGLDEQFF.

V usage is TRBV5-1 and J usage is TRBJ1-2, with unresolved D. The CDR3 has 12 amino acids. Trimming removed 4 bases at V and 6 bases at J, with 10 bases between. CDR1 SGHRS and CDR2 YFSETQ come from the germline V gene. This CDR3 reads CASSLNGDGYTF. CDR3 DNA: TGCGCCAGCAGCCTTAACGGGGATGGCTACACCTTC.

This sequence joins TRBV6-1 and TRBJ1-4, with D perhaps matching TRBD1 (5 bases). V lost 6 bases and J 5 bases, leaving 16 bases between the germline ends. Germline V gene sequence: CDR1 MNHNS, CDR2 SASEGT. The CDR3 is 15 residues long. The CDR3 loop reads CASRGDDKANEKLFF. CDR3 nucleotides: TGTGCCAGCAGGGGGGATGATAAGGCCAATGAAAAACTGTTTTTT.

This CDR3 reads CASSLGRNQETQYF. The DNA for the CDR3 is TGCGCCAGCAGCTTGGGTCGGAACCAAGAGACCCAGTACTTC. The chain combines TRBV5-1 with TRBJ2-5; no definite D call. Germline values: CDR1 SGHRS, CDR2 YFSETQ. Trimming removed 0 bases from V and 0 bases from J, with 6 bases in between. The CDR3 extends over 14 amino acids.

The sample holds a few counts of this clone. The chain has TRBV10-2 and TRBJ2-2, with 7 bases matching TRBD2. The CDR3 spans 16 residues. V lost 6 bases to trimming and J lost 5 bases; unmatched junction nucleotides: 12. Germline-derived CDR1 and CDR2 are WSHSY and SAAADI. In DNA, the CDR3 is TGCGCCAGCAGGGCATCCGGGCGGGAGCGGACCGGGGAGCTGTTTTTT. The encoded protein is CASRASGRERTGELFF.

V usage is TRBV29-1 and J usage is TRBJ2-3; tentative D call: TRBD1 (5 bases). The CDR3 has 14 residues. Deletions cut 5 bases from V and 3 bases from J, with 15 bases between. From germline, CDR1 is SQVTM and CDR2 ANQGSEA. Here the CDR3 reads CSVSGQGVTDTQYF. CDR3 sequence (DNA): TGCAGCGTTTCTGGCCAGGGTGTTACAGATACGCAGTATTTT.

This chain connects TRBV7-9 to TRBJ2-1; D may match TRBD1 or TRBD2 (6 bases each). Germline values: CDR1 SEHNR, CDR2 FQNEAQ (reference sequence). Trimming left V 5 bases short and J 6 bases short, with 17 bases between. The CDR3 length is 15 residues. The CDR3 DNA reads as TGTGCCAGCAGCCGGTTAAGGGGGGTCTTCAATGAGCAGTTCTTC. It specifies CASSRLRGVFNEQFF.

In its sample, this clone ranks as medium-sized. J is TRBJ1-3 and V is TRBV7-6; D call uncertain. The germline V gene encodes CDR1 SGHVS and CDR2 FNYEAQ. Trimming shortened V by 5 bases and J by 1 base, and 12 bases separated the two germline ends. This CDR3 is 15 amino acids long. The CDR3 loop reads CASSRLVGSGNTIYF. Here the CDR3 DNA reads TGTGCCAGCAGCCGTCTTGTGGGGTCTGGAAACACCATATATTTT. Full variable domain (outside the CDR3, taken from reference TRBV7-6 and TRBJ1-3): GAGVSQSPRYKVTKRGQDVALRCDPISGHVSLYWYRQALGQGPEFLTYFNYEAQQDKSGLPNDRFSAERPEGSISTLTIQRTEQRDSAMYRCASSRLVGSGNTIYFGEGSWLTVV.

The CDR3 bases are TGTGCCAGCAGCTTGGGGACAGCGTCACAAGAGACCCAGTACTTC. It specifies CASSLGTASQETQYF. The chain employs TRBV11-2 and TRBJ2-5; 7 bases fit TRBD1. The V segment lost 3 bases and the J segment 2 bases; nucleotides outside the gene matches: 6. Germline V lookup: CDR1 SGHAT, CDR2 FQNNGV. There are 15 residues in the CDR3.